A selection of T cell receptor beta chains follows, all from one sample in a study of CD8 T cells in Susac syndrome. TCRdb fed the immunoSEQ multiplex PCR reads into MiXCR, producing one record per CDR3 protein. The sample includes 95,000 to 150,000 distinct CDR3 sequences, around 94% of them seen just once. Sequencing input: CD8+ T cells from PBMCs. Receptors originate from a human donor with Susac syndrome. Both conserved end residues are part of each CDR3. Fields, in order: V gene, J gene, clone size, CDR3 length, CDR3 protein. Expanded clones get a size class; other rows say once, few or many, or leave the size out.

V: TRBV4-1
J: TRBJ2-2
size: -
length: 16
CDR3: CASSQFTGGNTGELFF

V: TRBV5-4
J: TRBJ2-1
size: -
length: 11
CDR3: CASSHHNEQFF

V: TRBV19
J: TRBJ1-5
size: -
length: 13
CDR3: CASSWGRNQPQHF

V: TRBV19
J: TRBJ2-1
size: -
length: 15
CDR3: CASSPSQGSYNEQFF

V: TRBV30
J: TRBJ1-2
size: -
length: 14
CDR3: CAWSETGANYGYTF

V: TRBV16
J: TRBJ2-3
size: few
length: 12
CDR3: CASSPTTDTQYF

V: TRBV9
J: TRBJ2-5
size: -
length: 15
CDR3: CASSVVGRDTETQYF

V: TRBV7-8
J: TRBJ2-7
size: -
length: 13
CDR3: CASSTGFSYEQYF

V: TRBV11-2
J: TRBJ2-3
size: -
length: 18
CDR3: CASSLDETGGPRTDTQYF

V: TRBV27
J: TRBJ1-1
size: -
length: 13
CDR3: CASSLSVNTEAFF

V: TRBV19
J: TRBJ2-6
size: -
length: 15
CDR3: CASTRTSSGANVLTF

V: TRBV29-1
J: TRBJ2-3
size: -
length: 15
CDR3: CSVVFTAALGDTQYF

V: TRBV25-1
J: TRBJ2-4
size: once
length: 14
CDR3: CASSERGVKNIQYF

V: TRBV7-8
J: TRBJ1-2
size: -
length: 13
CDR3: CASSFQGAYGYTF

V: TRBV7-9
J: TRBJ2-5
size: -
length: 15
CDR3: CASSSRLEAQETQYF

V: TRBV14
J: TRBJ2-1
size: -
length: 15
CDR3: CASSQSWTSYNEQFF

V: TRBV12-3/TRBV12-4
J: TRBJ2-1
size: once
length: 13
CDR3: CASSFALAIEQFF

V: TRBV29-1
J: TRBJ2-3
size: -
length: 13
CDR3: CSVGGLESDTQYF

V: TRBV4-3
J: TRBJ2-5
size: -
length: 17
CDR3: CASSQVLTGWGQETQYF

V: TRBV12-5
J: TRBJ2-2
size: -
length: 12
CDR3: CASGLDRDRLFF

V: TRBV10-3
J: TRBJ2-2
size: -
length: 14
CDR3: CAIGGGVDTGELFF

V: TRBV5-4
J: TRBJ2-7
size: once
length: 15
CDR3: CASSFSGKPSYEQYF